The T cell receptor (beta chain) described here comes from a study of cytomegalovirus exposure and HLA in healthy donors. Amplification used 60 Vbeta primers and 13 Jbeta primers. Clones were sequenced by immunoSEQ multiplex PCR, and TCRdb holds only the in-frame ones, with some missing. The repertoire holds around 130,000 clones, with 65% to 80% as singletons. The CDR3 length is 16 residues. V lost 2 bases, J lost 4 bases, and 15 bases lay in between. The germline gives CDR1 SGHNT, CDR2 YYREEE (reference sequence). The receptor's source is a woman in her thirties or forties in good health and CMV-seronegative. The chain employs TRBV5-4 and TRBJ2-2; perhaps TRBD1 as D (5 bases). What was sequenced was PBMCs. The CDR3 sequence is CASSLDIQGITGELFF. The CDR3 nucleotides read TGTGCCAGCAGCTTAGATATCCAGGGAATCACCGGGGAGCTGTTTTTT.